The clone carrying this T cell receptor beta chain was recorded only once. Its antigen is undetermined. The junction and the germline gene differ at one end; a read error may be behind it. Through a sample-barcoded 5' primer and a J-beta primer mix, a second PCR was run for roughly 6 to 12 cycles. Each sample provided no less than 2.5 million CDR3-containing paired-end reads. TCRdb reprocessed the 5' RACE reads via MiXCR and lists one record per CDR3 protein. The profile shows roughly 1.9 million distinct CDR3 sequences, roughly two fifths of them singletons. These data come from a study of blood T cells in healthy people across ages. Broader study findings: Measured against age, TCR beta diversity per million T cells decreased in a roughly linear manner. Both higher diversity and more naive CD4+ cells marked long-lived donors when set against aged donors.

The CDR3 runs 18 residues. Germline-derived CDR1 and CDR2 are SGHTA and FQGNSA. Each donor had 8.5 to 10 milliliters of peripheral blood drawn. The clonotype was recovered from a human donor in good health. The chain employs TRBV7-2 and TRBJ2-6; TRBD2 aligns across 8 bases. The sequenced material came from blood. CDR3 coding DNA: TGTGCCAGCAGCTTAGGGCTCCCGGGGGGGCCTGGGGCCAACGTCCGGACTTTC. This sequence encodes CASSLGLPGGPGANVRTF.